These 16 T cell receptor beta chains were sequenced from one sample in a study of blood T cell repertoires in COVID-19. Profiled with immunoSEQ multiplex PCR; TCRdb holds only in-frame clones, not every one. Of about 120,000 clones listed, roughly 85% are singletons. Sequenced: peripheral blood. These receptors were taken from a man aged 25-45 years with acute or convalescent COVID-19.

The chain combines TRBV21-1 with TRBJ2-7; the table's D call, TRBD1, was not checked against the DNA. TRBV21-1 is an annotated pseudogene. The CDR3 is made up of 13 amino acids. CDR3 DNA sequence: TGTGCCAGCAGCCTCCGGGTATCCAGACAGGGGGCCTTC. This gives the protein CASSLRVSRQGAF.

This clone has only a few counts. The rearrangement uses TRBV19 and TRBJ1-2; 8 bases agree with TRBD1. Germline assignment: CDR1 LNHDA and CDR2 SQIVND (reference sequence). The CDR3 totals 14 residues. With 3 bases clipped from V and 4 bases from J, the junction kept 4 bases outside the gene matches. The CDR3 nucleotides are TGTGCCAGTAGTATGGGCAGGGGGCTCTATGGCTACACCTTC. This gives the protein CASSMGRGLYGYTF.

The CDR3: CASSLRTEGREQYV. In DNA, the CDR3 is TGTGCCAGCAGCCTTCGGACAGAAGGGCGCGAGCAGTACGTC. V and J are TRBV13 and TRBJ2-7; possible D gene TRBD1, 6 bases. Trimming took 5 bases from V and 6 from J, leaving 17 bases between them. This CDR3 has 14 residues. The germline V gene encodes CDR1 PRHDT and CDR2 FYEKMQ (reference sequence).

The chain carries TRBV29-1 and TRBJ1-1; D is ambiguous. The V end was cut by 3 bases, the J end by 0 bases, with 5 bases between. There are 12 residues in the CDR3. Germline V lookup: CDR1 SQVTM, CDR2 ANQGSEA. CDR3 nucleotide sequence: TGCAGCGTTGACAGCGTGAACACTGAAGCTTTCTTT. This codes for CSVDSVNTEAFF.

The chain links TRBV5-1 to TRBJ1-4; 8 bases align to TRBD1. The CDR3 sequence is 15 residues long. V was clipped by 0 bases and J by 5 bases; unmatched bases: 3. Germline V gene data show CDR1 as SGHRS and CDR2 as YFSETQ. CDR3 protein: CASSLVDRGNEKLFF. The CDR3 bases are TGCGCCAGCAGCTTGGTTGACAGGGGAAATGAAAAACTGTTTTTT.

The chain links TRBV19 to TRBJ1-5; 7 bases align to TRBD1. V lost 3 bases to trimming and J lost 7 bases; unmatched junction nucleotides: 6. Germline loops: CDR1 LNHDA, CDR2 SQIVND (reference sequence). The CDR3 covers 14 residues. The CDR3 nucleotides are TGTGCCAGTAGTATCGCCCCAGGGGGGCAGCCCCAGCATTTT. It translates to CASSIAPGGQPQHF.

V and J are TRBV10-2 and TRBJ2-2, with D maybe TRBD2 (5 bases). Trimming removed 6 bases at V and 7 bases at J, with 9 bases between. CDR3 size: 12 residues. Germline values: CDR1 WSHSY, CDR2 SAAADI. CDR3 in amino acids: CASRGEGGELFF. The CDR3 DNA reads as TGCGCCAGCAGGGGAGAGGGCGGGGAGCTGTTTTTT.

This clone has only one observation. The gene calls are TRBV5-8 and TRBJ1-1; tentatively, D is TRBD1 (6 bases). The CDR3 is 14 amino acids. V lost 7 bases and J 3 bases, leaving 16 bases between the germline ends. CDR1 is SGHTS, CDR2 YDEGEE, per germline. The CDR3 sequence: CASLNRVSDTEAFF. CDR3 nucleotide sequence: TGTGCCAGCCTAAACAGGGTGTCGGACACTGAAGCTTTCTTT.

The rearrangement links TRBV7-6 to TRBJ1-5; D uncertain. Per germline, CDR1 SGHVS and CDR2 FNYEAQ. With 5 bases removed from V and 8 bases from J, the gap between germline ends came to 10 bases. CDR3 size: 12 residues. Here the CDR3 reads CASSLSGEPQHF. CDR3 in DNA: TGTGCCAGCAGCCTAAGCGGGGAGCCCCAGCATTTT. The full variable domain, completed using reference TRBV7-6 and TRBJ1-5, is GAGVSQSPRYKVTKRGQDVALRCDPISGHVSLYWYRQALGQGPEFLTYFNYEAQQDKSGLPNDRFSAERPEGSISTLTIQRTEQRDSAMYRCASSLSGEPQHFGDGTRLSIL.

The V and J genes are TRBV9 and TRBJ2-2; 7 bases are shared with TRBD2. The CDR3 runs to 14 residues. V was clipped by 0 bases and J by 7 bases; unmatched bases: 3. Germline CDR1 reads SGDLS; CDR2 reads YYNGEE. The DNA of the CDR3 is TGTGCCAGCAGCGTAGAACCGGGAGGCGGGGAGCTGTTTTTT. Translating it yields CASSVEPGGGELFF. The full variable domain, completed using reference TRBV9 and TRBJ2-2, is DSGVTQTPKHLITATGQRVTLRCSPRSGDLSVYWYQQSLDQGLQFLIQYYNGEERAKGNILERFSAQQFPDLHSELNLSSLELGDSALYFCASSVEPGGGELFFGEGSRLTVL.

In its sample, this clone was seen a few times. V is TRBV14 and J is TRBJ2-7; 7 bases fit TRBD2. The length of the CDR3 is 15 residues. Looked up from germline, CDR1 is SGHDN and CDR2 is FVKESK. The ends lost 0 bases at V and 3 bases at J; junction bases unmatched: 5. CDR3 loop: CASSQDWRGNYEQYF. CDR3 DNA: TGTGCCAGCAGCCAAGATTGGCGGGGGAACTACGAGCAGTACTTC.

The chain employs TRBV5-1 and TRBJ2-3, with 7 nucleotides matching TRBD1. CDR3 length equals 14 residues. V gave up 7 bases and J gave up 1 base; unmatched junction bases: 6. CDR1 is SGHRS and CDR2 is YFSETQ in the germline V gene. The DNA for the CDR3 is TGCGCCAGCTCGAGGGGGCGAGGCACAGATACGCAGTATTTT. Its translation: CASSRGRGTDTQYF.

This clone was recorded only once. CDR3 nucleotide sequence: TGTGCCAGCAGCCTCCGACTAGCGGGAGAAGCCTACAATGAGCAGTTCTTC. Residues: CASSLRLAGEAYNEQFF. The V gene is TRBV13, the J gene TRBJ2-1; 12 nucleotides align to TRBD2. J gave up 2 bases and V 5 bases, and 7 bases lay outside the gene matches. The CDR3 is 17 amino acids. Germline CDR1 and CDR2: PRHDT and FYEKMQ (reference sequence).

The CDR3 DNA reads TGTGCCAGCAGCTTAAAAGAGATCACAGGGTCCGGATATGGCTACACCTTC. Amino acids: CASSLKEITGSGYGYTF. The chain joins TRBV7-9 to TRBJ1-2, with a tentative D call TRBD1 (6 bases). Germline V gene sequence: CDR1 SEHNR, CDR2 FQNEAQ (reference sequence). V was cut by 2 bases and J by 5 bases, with 21 bases left in between. The CDR3 covers 17 residues.

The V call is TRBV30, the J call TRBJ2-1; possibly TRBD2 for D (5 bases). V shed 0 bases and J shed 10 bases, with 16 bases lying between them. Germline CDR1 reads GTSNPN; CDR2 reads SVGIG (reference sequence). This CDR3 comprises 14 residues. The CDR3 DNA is TGTGCCTGGAGTGTACACTCGGCTAGCACGGAGCAGTTCTTC. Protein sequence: CAWSVHSASTEQFF.

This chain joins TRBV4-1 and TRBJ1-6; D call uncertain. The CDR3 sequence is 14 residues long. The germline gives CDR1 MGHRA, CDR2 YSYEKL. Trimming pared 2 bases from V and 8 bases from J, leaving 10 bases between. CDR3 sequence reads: CASSQRDRDSPLHF. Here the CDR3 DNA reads TGCGCCAGCAGCCAAAGAGATCGAGATTCACCCCTCCACTTT.